Shown below are 5 T cell receptor beta chains from a single sample sequenced in a study of blood T cell repertoires in COVID-19 (dated by TCRdb to about 2020). To prepare the library, the immunoSEQ multiplex PCR assay was applied. TCRdb carries this immuneACCESS record with in-frame sequences only. Its versions omit some clonotypes, under half of them owing to an unresolved V gene in the studies checked, with the rest unexplained. This sample lists about 130,000 clones; around 86% were detected once. Clones ranked in the top ten supply about 9.6% of the sample. The sample taken for sequencing was peripheral blood. These receptors all stem from a man in his forties with active or convalescent COVID-19.

V gene TRBV20-1 combines with J gene TRBJ1-1; D unresolved. The CDR3 runs to 11 residues. Trimming removed 2 bases from V and 10 bases from J, with 11 bases in between. The germline CDR1 and CDR2 sequences are DFQATT and SNEGSKA (reference sequence). CDR3 sequence: CSARTSLRAFF. The CDR3 nucleotides read TGCAGTGCTAGAACGAGCCTTCGAGCTTTCTTT.

The V call is TRBV30, the J call TRBJ2-7, with D perhaps matching TRBD2 (6 bases). This CDR3 is 14 amino acids long. Germline assignment: CDR1 GTSNPN and CDR2 SVGIG (reference sequence). Trimming left V 2 bases short and J 1 base short, with 12 bases between. The CDR3 sequence is CAWSRRGGSYEQYF. The CDR3 DNA reads as TGTGCCTGGAGTCGGAGGGGAGGTTCCTACGAGCAGTACTTC.

This clone was observed a handful of times. The chain combines TRBV5-5 with TRBJ2-3, with a tentative D call TRBD2 (5 bases). The CDR3 has 15 residues. CDR1 and CDR2 from the germline V gene are SGHKS and YYEKEE (reference sequence). Trimming left V 4 bases short and J 9 bases short, with 21 bases between. CDR3 amino acids: CASSVTSGFTPTQYF. DNA of the CDR3: TGTGCCAGCAGCGTGACCAGCGGATTCACCCCGACGCAGTATTTT.

The genes are TRBV6-5 and TRBJ2-7, with 9 bases lining up with TRBD1. Unmatched junction bases numbered 8, after V lost 7 bases and J lost 4 bases. The CDR3 runs to 14 residues. Germline-derived CDR1 and CDR2 are MNHEY and SVGAGI. CDR3 protein: CASKSTGGGYEQYF. As DNA, the CDR3 is TGTGCCAGCAAATCGACAGGGGGGGGATACGAGCAGTACTTC.

This chain uses TRBV10-3 with TRBJ2-5; TRBD1 matches at 9 bases. Germline CDR1 and CDR2: ENHRY and SYGVKD. V lost 6 bases, J lost 1 base, and 12 bases stayed unmatched. CDR3 length: 17 residues. The CDR3 DNA is TGTGCCATCAGCTCCCCCATCCTGACAGGGGGCCAAGAGACCCAGTACTTC. Translating gives CAISSPILTGGQETQYF.